What follows is one T cell receptor (beta chain) and its context. The sample originates from a study of blood T cell repertoires in COVID-19. The wider study: Specimens from acute and convalescent COVID-19 originated in the United States, Italy and Spain.

Clones were read by immunoSEQ multiplex PCR, and TCRdb kept only the in-frame ones, dropping some. The sample has 300,000 to 450,000 clones; roughly nine tenths are singletons. Trimming took 6 bases from V and 3 from J; bases not matched to a gene: 2. Germline CDR1 and CDR2: MNHEY and SVGAGI. There are 13 residues in the CDR3. The J gene is TRBJ1-5, the V gene TRBV6-5; 7 positions match TRBD1. This receptor was taken from a woman in her sixties or seventies with COVID-19, enrolled during active disease. The source material was peripheral blood. The CDR3 here is CASRDRPNQPQHF. The CDR3 bases are TGTGCCAGCAGGGACAGGCCCAATCAGCCCCAGCATTTT.